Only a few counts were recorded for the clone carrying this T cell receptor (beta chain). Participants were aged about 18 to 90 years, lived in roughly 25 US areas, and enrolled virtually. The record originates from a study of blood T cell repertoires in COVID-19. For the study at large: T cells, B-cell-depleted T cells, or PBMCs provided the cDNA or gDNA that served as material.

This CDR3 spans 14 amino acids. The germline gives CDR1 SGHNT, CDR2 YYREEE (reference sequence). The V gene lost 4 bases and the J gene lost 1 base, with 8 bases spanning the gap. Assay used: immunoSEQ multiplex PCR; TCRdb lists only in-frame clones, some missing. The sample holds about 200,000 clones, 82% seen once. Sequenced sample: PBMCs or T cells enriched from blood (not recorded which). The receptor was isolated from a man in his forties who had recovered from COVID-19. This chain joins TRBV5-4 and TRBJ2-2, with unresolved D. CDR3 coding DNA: TGTGCCAGCAGCCACTACCGGAACACCGGGGAGCTGTTTTTT. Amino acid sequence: CASSHYRNTGELFF.